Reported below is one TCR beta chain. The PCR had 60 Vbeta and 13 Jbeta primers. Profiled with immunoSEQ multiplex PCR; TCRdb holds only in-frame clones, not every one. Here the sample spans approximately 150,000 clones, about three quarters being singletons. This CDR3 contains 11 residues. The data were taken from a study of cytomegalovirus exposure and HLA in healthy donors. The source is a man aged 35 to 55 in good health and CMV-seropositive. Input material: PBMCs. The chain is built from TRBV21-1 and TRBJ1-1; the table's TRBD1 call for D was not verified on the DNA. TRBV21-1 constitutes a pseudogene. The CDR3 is CASIGTVEAFF. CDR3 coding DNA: TGTGCCAGCATCGGGACAGTCGAAGCTTTCTTT.